This TCR beta chain was found in a study of early T cells in non-severe SARS-CoV-2 infection. About the study: Sequencing targeted bulk RNA from unsorted whole blood, leaving chains unpaired.

Individual cDNA molecules received unique molecular identifiers. TCRdb reanalysed the 5' RACE reads using MiXCR and keeps one entry per CDR3 protein. The data hold under 65,000 distinct CDR3 sequences, with 12% observed a single time. Overall study results and limits: Clonotype matching in VDJdb favored anti-spike CD8 responses and did not capture private and CD4 specificities.

This clonotype has just a few counts. Its antigen is not identified. The sequenced material came from whole blood. This clonotype originated in an adult who was a healthcare worker with PCR-confirmed SARS-CoV-2 infection or an uninfected control (not recorded which).

The CDR3 here is CASSLDPGADNSPLHF. CDR3 nucleotides: TGTGCCAGCAGCTTGGATCCGGGAGCGGATAATTCACCCCTCCACTTT. V gene TRBV5-4 combines with J gene TRBJ1-6; D call uncertain. The CDR3 loop spans 16 amino acids. The germline V and J ends were trimmed by 0 bases and 5 bases, with 12 bases remaining between them. Germline CDR1 reads SGHNT; CDR2 reads YYREEE (reference sequence).